What follows are 9 T cell receptor beta chains derived from one specimen sequenced in a study of T cell changes during pregnancy in multiple sclerosis. TCRdb's copy holds only in-frame clones and misses some; the assay was immunoSEQ multiplex PCR. The top ten clones hold around 0.45% of a sample with about 75,000 clones, 85% to 95% of them seen once. Here the sequenced sample was CD4+ T cells from peripheral blood mononuclear cells, taken before pregnancy. These receptor sequences come from a female donor with multiple sclerosis, enrolled in a pregnancy study.

V gene TRBV28 combines with J gene TRBJ2-1; 7 bases are shared with TRBD2. With 5 bases clipped from V and 0 bases from J, the junction kept 7 bases outside the gene matches. This CDR3 is built from 16 residues. Germline V gene sequence: CDR1 MDHEN, CDR2 SYDVKM. The CDR3 nucleotides are TGTGCCAGCAGTCATCTAGCGGCAAGCTCCTACAATGAGCAGTTCTTC. Translation gives CASSHLAASSYNEQFF.

This chain joins TRBV7-2 and TRBJ2-7; 7 bases align to TRBD2. Germline V CDR1 and CDR2: SGHTA, FQGNSA. Losses at the gene ends were 1 base for V and 0 bases for J; bases not matched to a gene: 3. This CDR3 spans 15 amino acids. DNA of the CDR3: TGTGCCAGCAGCTTAGTGGGGGGGGACTCCTACGAGCAGTACTTC. This gives the protein CASSLVGGDSYEQYF.

CDR3 DNA: TGTGCCAGCAGCCCTTGGGGGACTAGCGCCCAAGAGACCCAGTACTTC. As protein: CASSPWGTSAQETQYF. The chain is built from TRBV11-2 and TRBJ2-5; TRBD2 matches at 10 bases. Germline V gene data show CDR1 as SGHAT and CDR2 as FQNNGV. V gave up 5 bases and J gave up 1 base; unmatched junction bases: 7. The CDR3 consists of 16 residues.

This chain joins TRBV19 and TRBJ1-3; the D gene is possibly TRBD1 (5 bases). The CDR3 length is 17 residues. V lost 5 bases, J lost 2 bases, and 19 bases lay in between. CDR1 and CDR2 from the germline V gene are LNHDA and SQIVND (reference sequence). CDR3 in DNA: TGTGCCAGTAGTCCCAAAGGACAACTGAAACCTGGAAACACCATATATTTT. It specifies CASSPKGQLKPGNTIYF.

V and J are TRBV6-1 and TRBJ1-4, with 8 nucleotides matching TRBD1. With 4 bases clipped from V and 7 bases from J, the junction kept 5 bases outside the gene matches. The length of the CDR3 is 14 residues. Germline V gene lookup returns CDR1 MNHNS and CDR2 SASEGT. CDR3 DNA sequence: TGTGCCAGCAGTGCTCGAACAGGGGGTGAAAAACTGTTTTTT. Its translation is CASSARTGGEKLFF.

V usage is TRBV10-3 and J usage is TRBJ1-1; 8 bases agree with TRBD1. Germline V gene sequence: CDR1 ENHRY, CDR2 SYGVKD. Unmatched junction bases numbered 6, after V lost 2 bases and J lost 1 base. The CDR3 is 16 residues long. Written as DNA, the CDR3 is TGTGCCATCAGTGAGCCAGGGGGCCTTGCGAACACTGAAGCTTTCTTT. This gives the protein CAISEPGGLANTEAFF.

The V and J genes are TRBV15 and TRBJ2-1; 8 bases match TRBD2. Germline V gene lookup returns CDR1 LNHNV and CDR2 YYDKDF (reference sequence). The ends lost 0 bases at V and 2 bases at J; junction bases unmatched: 6. CDR3 length: 17 residues. The CDR3 sequence: CATSRDPGGRAYNEQFF. CDR3 DNA sequence: TGTGCCACCAGCAGAGACCCGGGGGGGAGGGCCTACAATGAGCAGTTCTTC.

This chain uses TRBV25-1 with TRBJ2-3; TRBD2 matches at 9 bases. CDR1 and CDR2 from the germline V gene are MGHDK and SYGVNS. Losses at the gene ends were 5 bases for V and 7 bases for J; bases not matched to a gene: 7. This CDR3 spans 14 amino acids. CDR3 sequence (DNA): TGTGCCAGCAGTCTCGGCGGGGGGGCACATACGCAGTATTTT. Translation gives CASSLGGGAHTQYF.

The genes are TRBV11-2 and TRBJ1-6, with TRBD1 identical over 7 bases. CDR3 length: 14 residues. In germline, CDR1 is SGHAT, CDR2 FQNNGV. Unmatched junction bases numbered 4, after V lost 5 bases and J lost 6 bases. The CDR3 spells CASSPGQPNSPLHF. The CDR3 DNA follows: TGTGCCAGCAGCCCGGGACAGCCTAATTCACCCCTCCACTTT.